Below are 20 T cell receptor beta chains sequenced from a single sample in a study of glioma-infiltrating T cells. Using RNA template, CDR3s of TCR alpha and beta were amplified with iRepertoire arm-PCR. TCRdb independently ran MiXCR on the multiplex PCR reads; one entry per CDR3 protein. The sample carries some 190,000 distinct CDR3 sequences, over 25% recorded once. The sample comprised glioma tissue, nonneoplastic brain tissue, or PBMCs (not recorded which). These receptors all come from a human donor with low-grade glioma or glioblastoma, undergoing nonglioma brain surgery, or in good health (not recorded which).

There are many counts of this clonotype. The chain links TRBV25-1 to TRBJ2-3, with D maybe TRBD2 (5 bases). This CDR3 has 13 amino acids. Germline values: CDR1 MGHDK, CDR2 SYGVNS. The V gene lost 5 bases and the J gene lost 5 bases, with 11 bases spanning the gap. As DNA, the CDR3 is TGTGCCAGCAGTCCCTCCGGGAAAGATACGCAGTATTTT. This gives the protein CASSPSGKDTQYF.

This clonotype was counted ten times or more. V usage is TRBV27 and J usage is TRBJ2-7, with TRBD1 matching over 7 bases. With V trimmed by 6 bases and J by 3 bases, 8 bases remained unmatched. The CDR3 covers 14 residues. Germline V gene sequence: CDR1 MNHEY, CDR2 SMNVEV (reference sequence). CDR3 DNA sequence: TGTGCCAGCAGCGAGAGACAGGGATTCTACGAGCAGTACTTC. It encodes CASSERQGFYEQYF.

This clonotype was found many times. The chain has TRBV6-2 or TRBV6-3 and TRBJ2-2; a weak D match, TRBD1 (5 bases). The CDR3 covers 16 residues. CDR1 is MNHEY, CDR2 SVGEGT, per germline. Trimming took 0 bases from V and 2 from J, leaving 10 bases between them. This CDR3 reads CASSYSGRVNTGELFF. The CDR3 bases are TGTGCCAGCAGTTACTCTGGCAGGGTAAACACCGGGGAGCTGTTTTTT.

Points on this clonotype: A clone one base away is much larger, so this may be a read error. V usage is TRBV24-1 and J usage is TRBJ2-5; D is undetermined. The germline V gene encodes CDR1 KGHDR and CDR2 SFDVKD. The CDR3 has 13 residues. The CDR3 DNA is TGTGCCACCAGTGCATCTAGGTTCGAGACCCACTACTTC. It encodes CATSASRFETHYF.

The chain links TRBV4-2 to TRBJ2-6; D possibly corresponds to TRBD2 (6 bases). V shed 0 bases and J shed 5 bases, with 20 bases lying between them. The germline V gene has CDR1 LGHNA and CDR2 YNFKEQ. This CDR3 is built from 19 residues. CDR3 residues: CASSQESGPSSWRANVLTF. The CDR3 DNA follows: TGTGCCAGCAGCCAAGAAAGCGGGCCCTCCTCCTGGAGGGCCAACGTCCTGACTTTC.

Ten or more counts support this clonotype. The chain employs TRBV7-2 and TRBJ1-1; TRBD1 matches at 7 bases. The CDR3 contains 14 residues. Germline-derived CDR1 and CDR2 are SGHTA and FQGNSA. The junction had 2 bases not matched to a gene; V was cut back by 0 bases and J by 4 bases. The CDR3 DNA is TGTGCCAGCAGCTTAGCGCGACAGGGCACTGAAGCTTTCTTT. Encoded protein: CASSLARQGTEAFF.

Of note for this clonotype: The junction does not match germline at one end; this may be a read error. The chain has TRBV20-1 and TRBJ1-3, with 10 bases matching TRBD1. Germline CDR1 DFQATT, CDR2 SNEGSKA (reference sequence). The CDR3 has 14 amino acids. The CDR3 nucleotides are TGCAGGGATAGGGACAGGGGAATTGGAAACACCAGATATTTT. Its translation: CRDRDRGIGNTRYF.

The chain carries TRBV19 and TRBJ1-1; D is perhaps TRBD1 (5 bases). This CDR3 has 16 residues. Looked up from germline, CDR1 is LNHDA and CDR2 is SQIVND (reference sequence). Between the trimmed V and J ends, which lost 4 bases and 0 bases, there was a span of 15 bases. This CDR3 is CASSSRDAYLNTEAFF. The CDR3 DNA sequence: TGTGCCAGTAGTAGCCGGGACGCCTATTTGAACACTGAAGCTTTCTTT.

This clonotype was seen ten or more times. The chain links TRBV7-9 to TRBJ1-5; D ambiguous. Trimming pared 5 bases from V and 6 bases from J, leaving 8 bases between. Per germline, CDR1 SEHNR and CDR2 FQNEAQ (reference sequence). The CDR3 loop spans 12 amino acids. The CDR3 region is CASSHTGQPQHF. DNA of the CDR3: TGTGCCAGCAGCCACACCGGTCAGCCCCAGCATTTT. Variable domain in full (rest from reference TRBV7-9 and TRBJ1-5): DTGVSQNPRHKITKRGQNVTFRCDPISEHNRLYWYRQTLGQGPEFLTYFQNEAQLEKSRLLSDRFSAERPKGSFSTLEIQRTEQGDSAMYLCASSHTGQPQHFGDGTRLSIL.

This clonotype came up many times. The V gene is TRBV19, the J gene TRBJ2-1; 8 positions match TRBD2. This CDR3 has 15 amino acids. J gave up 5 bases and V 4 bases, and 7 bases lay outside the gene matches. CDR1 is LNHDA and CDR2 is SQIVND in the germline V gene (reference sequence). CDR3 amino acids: CASSTLAEGDNEQFF. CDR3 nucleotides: TGTGCCAGTAGTACACTAGCGGAAGGGGACAATGAGCAGTTCTTC.

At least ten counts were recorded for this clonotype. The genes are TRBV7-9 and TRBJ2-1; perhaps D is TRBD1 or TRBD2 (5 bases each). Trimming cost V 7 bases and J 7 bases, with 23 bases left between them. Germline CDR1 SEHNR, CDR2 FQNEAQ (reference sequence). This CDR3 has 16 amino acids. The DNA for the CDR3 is TGTGCCAGCAAAGGGGAGAGCGGTCCAGCGGCAAATGAGCAGTTCTTC. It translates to CASKGESGPAANEQFF.

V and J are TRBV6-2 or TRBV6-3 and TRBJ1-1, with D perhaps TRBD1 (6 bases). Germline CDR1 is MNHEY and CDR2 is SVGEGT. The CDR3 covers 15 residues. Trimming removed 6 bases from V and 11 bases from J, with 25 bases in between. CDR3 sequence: CASSTFDRYDTKAFF. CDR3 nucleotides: TGTGCCAGCAGCACATTTGACAGGTACGACACTAAGGCTTTCTTT.

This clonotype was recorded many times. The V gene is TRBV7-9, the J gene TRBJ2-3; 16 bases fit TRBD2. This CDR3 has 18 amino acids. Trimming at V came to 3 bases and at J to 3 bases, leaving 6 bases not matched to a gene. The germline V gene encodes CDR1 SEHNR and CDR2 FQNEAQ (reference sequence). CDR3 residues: CASSFGTSGRAGTDTQYF. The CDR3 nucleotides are TGTGCCAGCAGCTTTGGGACTAGCGGGAGGGCGGGGACAGATACGCAGTATTTT.

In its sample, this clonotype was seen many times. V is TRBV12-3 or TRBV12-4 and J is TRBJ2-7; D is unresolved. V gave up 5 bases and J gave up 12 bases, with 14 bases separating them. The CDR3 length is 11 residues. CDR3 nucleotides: TGTGCCAGCAGTCTCCCGATCAGGCGGTACTTC. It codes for CASSLPIRRYF.

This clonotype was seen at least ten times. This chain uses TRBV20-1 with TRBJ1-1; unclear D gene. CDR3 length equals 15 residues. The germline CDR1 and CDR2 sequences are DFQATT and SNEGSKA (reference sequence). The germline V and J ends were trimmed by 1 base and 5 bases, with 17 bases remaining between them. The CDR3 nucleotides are TGCAGTGCTAGAGCGGGATCTCTCGACGGAACTGAAGCTTTCTTT. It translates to CSARAGSLDGTEAFF.

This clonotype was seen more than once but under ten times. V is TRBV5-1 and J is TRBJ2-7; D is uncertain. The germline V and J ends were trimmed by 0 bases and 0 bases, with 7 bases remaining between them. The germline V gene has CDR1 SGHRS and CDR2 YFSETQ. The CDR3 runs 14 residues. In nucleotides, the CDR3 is TGCGCCAGCAGCTTGGGCAGGAACTCCTACGAGCAGTACTTC. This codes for CASSLGRNSYEQYF.

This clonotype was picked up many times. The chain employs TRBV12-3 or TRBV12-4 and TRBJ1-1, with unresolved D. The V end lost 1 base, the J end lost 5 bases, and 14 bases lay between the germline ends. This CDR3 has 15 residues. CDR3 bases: TGTGCCAGCAGTTTAGGTGAGCGGGGTCTGACTGAAGCTTTCTTT. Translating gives CASSLGERGLTEAFF.

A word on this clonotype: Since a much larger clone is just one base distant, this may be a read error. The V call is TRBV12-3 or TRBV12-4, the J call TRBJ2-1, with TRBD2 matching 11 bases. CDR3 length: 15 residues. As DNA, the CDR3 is TGTGCCAGCAGCTCCGGACTAGCGGGTTTCAATGATCAGTTCTTC. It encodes CASSSGLAGFNDQFF.

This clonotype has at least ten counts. CDR3: CSAPQDGSSYNEQFF. The CDR3 region has the DNA TGCAGTGCTCCACAGGACGGAAGCTCCTACAATGAGCAGTTCTTC. The chain couples TRBV20-1 to TRBJ2-1; D possibly corresponds to TRBD1 (5 bases). This CDR3 comprises 15 residues. Germline V gene sequence: CDR1 DFQATT, CDR2 SNEGSKA (reference sequence). V lost 5 bases and J 0 bases, leaving 14 bases between the germline ends.

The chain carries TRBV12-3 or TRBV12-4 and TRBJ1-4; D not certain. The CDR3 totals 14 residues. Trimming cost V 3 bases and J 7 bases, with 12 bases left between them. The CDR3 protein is CASSLEGTGEKLFF. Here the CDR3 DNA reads TGTGCCAGCAGTTTGGAGGGAACGGGTGAAAAACTGTTTTTT.